The present T cell receptor beta chain was sequenced within a study of alternative splicing in chronic myeloid leukemia remission (dated by TCRdb to between 2020 and 2021). For the wider study: Remission specimens from the trials were collected at major or complete molecular response, at 12 or 24 months of TKI therapy. RNA sequencing was used to profile peripheral blood taken from chronic-phase CML patients both at diagnosis and at remission, and those profiles were then compared against healthy donors. The RESIST (imatinib), ENESTxtnd (nilotinib) and PINNACLE (nilotinib plus pegylated interferon) trials supplied fewer than 10 diagnostic specimens along with matched remission specimens. The median age was around 52 years at diagnosis and roughly 57 at remission, while healthy controls had a median age of approximately 36. For the trials, the diagnostic specimens consisted of total leukocytes from peripheral blood that had been collected in EDTA. The French Persistem study supplied nine CML samples, of which seven were diagnostic and two were matched remission samples. In terms of female/male counts, the diagnosis samples were 11/5, the remission samples were 8/3 and the controls were 2/4. Total RNA was extracted with Trizol from peripheral blood mononuclear cells of diagnosis, remission and control samples.

The study at large found these results: Blood cell composition differed strongly by timepoint, shifting from myeloid progenitor enrichment at diagnosis to mature lymphoid enrichment at remission. At remission, blood cell composition was found to be reconfigured to resemble that of lymphoid cell-enriched normal controls.

Comment on this clonotype: It has no known antigen specificity.

CDR1 MDHEN and CDR2 SYDVKM were looked up in the germline V gene. Its CDR3 holds 16 amino acids, cysteine through phenylalanine. No DNA is recorded. Receptor amplification or capture employed bulk RNA-seq. The TruSeq Stranded RNA sample prep kit was used to generate libraries of poly-A-enriched mRNA from an input of approximately 0.94 ug total RNA. Paired-end sequencing was performed on a HiSeq 2500, with each sample sequenced in triplicate. RNA-seq read length was 125 nucleotides per mate. Turning to the authors' computational methods: Reads were trimmed and aligned to hg38 with STAR v2.7, with quality control by FASTQC, RSeQC and multiqc. Salmon 0.14.1 was used to quantify gene expression levels as transcripts per million (TPM). Principal component analysis suggested that trial, library batch, sequencing batch, treatment regimen and sex did not drive transcriptomic profiles. TCRdb reprocessed the reads and assigns one entry to each CDR3 protein sequence, leaving out DNA. The V and J calls were not made by the authors but by TCRdb's processing. Recorded for this sample are approximately 490 distinct CDR3 sequences; nearly 95% of them occurred a single time. The ten largest account for roughly 10% of the sample.

The meaning of the sample's time point label: major or complete molecular response after front-line TKI therapy. The patient cohort comprised more than 15 CML patients, with matched post-remission samples retrieved for a subset of them. This receptor chain uses TRBV28 and TRBJ2-1; TCRdb gives TRBD2 as the D gene, but with no DNA this cannot be confirmed. This material consisted of PBMCs or total blood leukocytes (not recorded which), taken during remission. This TCR was recovered from an adult with chronic myeloid leukemia. The CDR3 reads CASSLPGLAGNNEQFF.